A selection of T cell receptor beta chains follows, all from one sample in a study of blood T cell repertoires in COVID-19. Using immunoSEQ multiplex PCR, the repertoire was profiled, and TCRdb retains in-frame clones only, with some absent. The table lists about 140,000 clones, about three quarters of them singletons. The sample consisted of peripheral blood. These TCRs come from an elderly woman with active or convalescent COVID-19. CDR3s include the opening cysteine and the closing phenylalanine or tryptophan. Fields, in order: V gene, CDR3 length, J gene, clone size, D gene, CDR3 protein, CDR3 DNA. D genes are given only for firm matches. Size values are once, few and many counts, or a class for expanded clones, and some rows have none.

v_gene: TRBV24-1
len: 15
j_gene: TRBJ2-5
abundance: .
d_gene: .
CDR3aa: CATSDLLEDQETQYF
CDR3nt: TGTGCCACCAGTGATTTGTTGGAGGATCAAGAGACCCAGTACTTC

v_gene: TRBV30
len: 13
j_gene: TRBJ2-5
abundance: once
d_gene: .
CDR3aa: CAWRVGVRETQYF
CDR3nt: TGTGCCTGGAGGGTAGGGGTCCGCGAGACCCAGTACTTC

v_gene: TRBV2
len: 15
j_gene: TRBJ2-1
abundance: .
d_gene: TRBD1
CDR3aa: CASRTWDSSYNEQFF
CDR3nt: TGTGCCAGCAGGACCTGGGACAGCTCCTACAATGAGCAGTTCTTC

v_gene: TRBV4-1
len: 14
j_gene: TRBJ1-5
abundance: .
d_gene: .
CDR3aa: CASRPREGNQPQHF
CDR3nt: TGCGCCAGCCGACCCAGGGAGGGAAATCAGCCCCAGCATTTT

v_gene: TRBV5-6
len: 15
j_gene: TRBJ2-2
abundance: .
d_gene: .
CDR3aa: CASSLLGADPGELFF
CDR3nt: TGTGCCAGCAGCTTGTTGGGGGCGGATCCCGGGGAGCTGTTTTTT

v_gene: TRBV12-5
len: 16
j_gene: TRBJ2-7
abundance: .
d_gene: TRBD2
CDR3aa: CASGNAAGGYSTRQYF
CDR3nt: TGTGCTAGTGGGAACGCCGCCGGGGGGTATTCTACGAGGCAGTACTTC

v_gene: TRBV21-1
len: 14
j_gene: TRBJ2-5
abundance: .
d_gene: .
CDR3aa: CASSKAPILETQYF
CDR3nt: TGTGCCAGCAGCAAGGCACCAATTTTGGAGACCCAGTACTTC

v_gene: TRBV6-5
len: 14
j_gene: TRBJ1-3
abundance: few
d_gene: TRBD1
CDR3aa: CASSPEQGRNTIYF
CDR3nt: TGTGCCAGCAGCCCCGAACAGGGGCGCAACACCATATATTTT

v_gene: TRBV28
len: 15
j_gene: TRBJ1-5
abundance: many
d_gene: TRBD1
CDR3aa: CASSLQGTRNQPQHF
CDR3nt: TGTGCCAGCAGTCTACAGGGGACCCGCAATCAGCCCCAGCATTTT

v_gene: TRBV11-2
len: 16
j_gene: TRBJ2-2
abundance: .
d_gene: .
CDR3aa: CASSPIPQGRTGELFF
CDR3nt: TGTGCCAGCAGTCCAATCCCCCAGGGTCGCACCGGGGAGCTGTTTTTT

v_gene: TRBV6-5
len: 15
j_gene: TRBJ2-5
abundance: .
d_gene: TRBD2
CDR3aa: CASRLRGGVQETQYF
CDR3nt: TGTGCCAGCAGGTTGCGGGGGGGGGTACAAGAGACCCAGTACTTC

v_gene: TRBV7-3
len: 16
j_gene: TRBJ2-5
abundance: few
d_gene: .
CDR3aa: CASSLGLQGLGETQYF
CDR3nt: TGTGCCAGCAGCTTAGGATTACAGGGTCTAGGAGAGACCCAGTACTTC

v_gene: TRBV9
len: 15
j_gene: TRBJ1-2
abundance: .
d_gene: .
CDR3aa: CASTTGLNSNYGYTF
CDR3nt: TGTGCCAGCACTACCGGACTGAACTCTAACTATGGCTACACCTTC

v_gene: TRBV3-1/TRBV3-2
len: 15
j_gene: TRBJ1-4
abundance: once
d_gene: TRBD1
CDR3aa: CASSHNRDRGEKLFF
CDR3nt: TGTGCCAGCAGCCACAACCGGGACAGGGGTGAAAAACTGTTTTTT

v_gene: TRBV5-1
len: 14
j_gene: TRBJ2-7
abundance: .
d_gene: TRBD1
CDR3aa: CASSWDRGSWEQYF
CDR3nt: TGCGCCAGCAGCTGGGACAGGGGGAGCTGGGAGCAGTACTTC

v_gene: TRBV11-3
len: 13
j_gene: TRBJ2-1
abundance: .
d_gene: .
CDR3aa: CASSLDGLNEQFF
CDR3nt: TGTGCCAGCAGCTTAGATGGCCTGAATGAGCAGTTCTTC

v_gene: TRBV19
len: 15
j_gene: TRBJ1-6
abundance: .
d_gene: .
CDR3aa: CASSAKQGVNSPLHF
CDR3nt: TGTGCCAGTAGTGCCAAACAGGGCGTCAATTCACCCCTCCACTTT

v_gene: TRBV5-5
len: 16
j_gene: TRBJ2-5
abundance: .
d_gene: TRBD2
CDR3aa: CASSLRLAGIWETQYF
CDR3nt: TGTGCCAGCAGCTTGAGACTAGCGGGGATCTGGGAGACCCAGTACTTC

v_gene: TRBV6-5
len: 14
j_gene: TRBJ1-2
abundance: .
d_gene: TRBD1
CDR3aa: CASSETQGDYGYTF
CDR3nt: TGTGCCAGCAGCGAGACGCAGGGGGATTATGGCTACACCTTC

v_gene: TRBV28
len: 16
j_gene: TRBJ2-5
abundance: few
d_gene: TRBD2
CDR3aa: CASSLSAGGRQETQYF
CDR3nt: TGTGCCAGCAGTTTATCAGCGGGGGGTCGTCAAGAGACCCAGTACTTC

v_gene: TRBV6-1
len: 14
j_gene: TRBJ2-1
abundance: .
d_gene: TRBD2
CDR3aa: CASSEVLAGGEQFF
CDR3nt: TGTGCCAGCAGTGAAGTCCTAGCGGGGGGTGAGCAGTTCTTC

v_gene: TRBV6-2/TRBV6-3
len: 14
j_gene: TRBJ1-2
abundance: .
d_gene: TRBD1
CDR3aa: CASSFNRGTYGYTF
CDR3nt: TGTGCCAGCAGTTTCAACAGGGGAACCTATGGCTACACCTTC

v_gene: TRBV19
len: 14
j_gene: TRBJ1-2
abundance: .
d_gene: TRBD1
CDR3aa: CASTGTGTYDGYTF
CDR3nt: TGTGCCAGTACAGGGACAGGAACCTACGATGGCTACACCTTC

v_gene: TRBV12-3/TRBV12-4
len: 13
j_gene: TRBJ2-2
abundance: .
d_gene: .
CDR3aa: CASRNRQYGELFF
CDR3nt: TGTGCCAGCAGAAATAGACAGTACGGGGAGCTGTTTTTT

v_gene: TRBV21-1
len: 11
j_gene: TRBJ1-5
abundance: .
d_gene: .
CDR3aa: CASSIVQPQHF
CDR3nt: TGTGCCAGCAGCATCGTCCAGCCCCAGCATTTT

v_gene: TRBV6-5
len: 15
j_gene: TRBJ2-5
abundance: .
d_gene: .
CDR3aa: CASSYQGIGQETQYF
CDR3nt: TGTGCCAGCAGTTACCAGGGGATTGGCCAAGAGACCCAGTACTTC

v_gene: TRBV3-1/TRBV3-2
len: 19
j_gene: TRBJ1-6
abundance: .
d_gene: .
CDR3aa: CASSQSDNRWSSYNSPLHF
CDR3nt: TGTGCCAGCAGCCAATCGGACAACAGGTGGAGCTCCTATAATTCACCCCTCCACTTT

v_gene: TRBV4-2
len: 16
j_gene: TRBJ2-2
abundance: .
d_gene: TRBD2
CDR3aa: CASSQGQPVAGGELFF
CDR3nt: TGTGCCAGCAGCCAAGGGCAGCCCGTAGCGGGCGGGGAGCTGTTTTTT

v_gene: TRBV7-2
len: 15
j_gene: TRBJ2-3
abundance: .
d_gene: .
CDR3aa: CASSMGLLSTDTQYF
CDR3nt: TGTGCCAGCAGCATGGGACTCCTCAGCACAGATACGCAGTATTTT

v_gene: TRBV6-5
len: 15
j_gene: TRBJ1-6
abundance: .
d_gene: .
CDR3aa: CAINTPQGYNSPLHF
CDR3nt: TGTGCCATCAACACCCCCCAGGGCTATAATTCACCCCTCCACTTT

v_gene: TRBV9
len: 15
j_gene: TRBJ2-2
abundance: .
d_gene: .
CDR3aa: CASSRSSRGTGELFF
CDR3nt: TGTGCCAGCAGCCGCTCCTCCCGAGGCACCGGGGAGCTGTTTTTT

v_gene: TRBV7-9
len: 16
j_gene: TRBJ1-1
abundance: few
d_gene: TRBD1
CDR3aa: CASSLSQGVRGTEAFF
CDR3nt: TGTGCCAGCAGCTTATCACAGGGGGTGAGGGGCACTGAAGCTTTCTTT

v_gene: TRBV5-4
len: 16
j_gene: TRBJ2-7
abundance: .
d_gene: TRBD2
CDR3aa: CASSQGTSGGLYEQYF
CDR3nt: TGTGCCAGCAGCCAAGGGACTAGCGGGGGACTCTACGAGCAGTACTTC

v_gene: TRBV7-9
len: 15
j_gene: TRBJ1-2
abundance: few
d_gene: TRBD1
CDR3aa: CASSLARQGGGGYTF
CDR3nt: TGTGCCAGCAGCTTAGCCAGACAGGGCGGAGGTGGCTACACCTTC

v_gene: TRBV5-1
len: 14
j_gene: TRBJ1-2
abundance: few
d_gene: .
CDR3aa: CASSFGHRETGYTF
CDR3nt: TGCGCCAGCAGCTTTGGACACAGGGAGACTGGCTACACCTTC

v_gene: TRBV10-3
len: 14
j_gene: TRBJ1-1
abundance: .
d_gene: .
CDR3aa: CAISEQGLGTEAFF
CDR3nt: TGTGCCATCAGTGAGCAGGGTCTGGGCACTGAAGCTTTCTTT

v_gene: TRBV29-1
len: 13
j_gene: TRBJ1-2
abundance: .
d_gene: .
CDR3aa: CSVEAGVGYGYTF
CDR3nt: TGCAGCGTTGAAGCGGGGGTAGGCTATGGCTACACCTTC

v_gene: TRBV6-5
len: 15
j_gene: TRBJ2-3
abundance: .
d_gene: TRBD1
CDR3aa: CASRKTGVGTDTQYF
CDR3nt: TGTGCCAGCAGAAAGACAGGGGTTGGGACAGATACGCAGTATTTT

v_gene: TRBV6-2/TRBV6-3
len: 13
j_gene: TRBJ2-7
abundance: few
d_gene: TRBD1
CDR3aa: CASSRTGSGWQYF
CDR3nt: TGTGCCAGCAGTAGGACAGGCAGCGGCTGGCAGTACTTC

v_gene: TRBV19
len: 16
j_gene: TRBJ2-1
abundance: .
d_gene: TRBD2
CDR3aa: CASSTPSGGGYNEQFF
CDR3nt: TGTGCCAGTAGTACCCCTAGCGGGGGGGGATACAATGAGCAGTTCTTC

v_gene: TRBV19
len: 15
j_gene: TRBJ2-1
abundance: .
d_gene: TRBD1
CDR3aa: CASSIGTGVGDEQFF
CDR3nt: TGTGCCAGTAGTATAGGAACAGGGGTTGGAGATGAGCAGTTCTTC

v_gene: TRBV6-1
len: 14
j_gene: TRBJ2-1
abundance: once
d_gene: .
CDR3aa: CASSVAWAYNEQFF
CDR3nt: TGTGCCAGCAGTGTAGCATGGGCTTACAATGAGCAGTTCTTC

v_gene: TRBV5-1
len: 15
j_gene: TRBJ2-7
abundance: once
d_gene: .
CDR3aa: CASSLATGEAYEQYF
CDR3nt: TGCGCCAGCAGCTTGGCCACAGGGGAGGCCTACGAGCAGTACTTC

v_gene: TRBV6-5
len: 15
j_gene: TRBJ1-1
abundance: .
d_gene: .
CDR3aa: CASSYVGALNTEAFF
CDR3nt: TGTGCCAGCAGTTACGTGGGGGCACTGAACACTGAAGCTTTCTTT

v_gene: TRBV6-1
len: 15
j_gene: TRBJ1-1
abundance: .
d_gene: TRBD1
CDR3aa: CASSDRRGQDTEAFF
CDR3nt: TGTGCCAGCAGTGATCGTAGGGGGCAGGACACTGAAGCTTTCTTT

v_gene: TRBV9
len: 16
j_gene: TRBJ2-3
abundance: once
d_gene: TRBD2
CDR3aa: CASSGRTRASTDTQYF
CDR3nt: TGTGCCAGCAGCGGACGGACTAGAGCTAGCACAGATACGCAGTATTTT

v_gene: TRBV2
len: 14
j_gene: TRBJ2-2
abundance: .
d_gene: TRBD1
CDR3aa: CASHWDRGPGELFF
CDR3nt: TGTGCCAGCCACTGGGACAGGGGGCCCGGGGAGCTGTTTTTT

v_gene: TRBV6-5
len: 15
j_gene: TRBJ2-1
abundance: .
d_gene: TRBD1
CDR3aa: CASSYWGTGDNEQFF
CDR3nt: TGTGCCAGCAGTTACTGGGGGACAGGGGACAATGAGCAGTTCTTC

v_gene: TRBV5-1
len: 15
j_gene: TRBJ2-3
abundance: once
d_gene: TRBD2
CDR3aa: CASRALAGTTDTQYF
CDR3nt: TGCGCCAGCAGGGCTTTAGCGGGAACCACAGATACGCAGTATTTT

v_gene: TRBV5-1
len: 15
j_gene: TRBJ2-2
abundance: .
d_gene: TRBD2
CDR3aa: CATSTSGGNTGELFF
CDR3nt: TGCGCCACCTCGACTAGCGGGGGGAACACCGGGGAGCTGTTTTTT

v_gene: TRBV6-2/TRBV6-3
len: 15
j_gene: TRBJ1-3
abundance: .
d_gene: TRBD1
CDR3aa: CASSPADRDGNTIYF
CDR3nt: TGTGCCAGCAGCCCCGCCGACAGGGACGGAAACACCATATATTTT

v_gene: TRBV5-6
len: 14
j_gene: TRBJ1-1
abundance: .
d_gene: TRBD1
CDR3aa: CASSSGQQNTEAFF
CDR3nt: TGTGCCAGCAGCTCGGGACAGCAGAACACTGAAGCTTTCTTT

v_gene: TRBV5-1
len: 14
j_gene: TRBJ1-3
abundance: .
d_gene: .
CDR3aa: CASSLDSVGNTIYF
CDR3nt: TGCGCCAGCAGCTTAGACAGCGTCGGAAACACCATATATTTT

v_gene: TRBV18
len: 15
j_gene: TRBJ1-5
abundance: once
d_gene: TRBD1
CDR3aa: CASSPRQGNNQPQHF
CDR3nt: TGTGCCAGCTCACCACGACAGGGGAACAATCAGCCCCAGCATTTT

v_gene: TRBV18
len: 12
j_gene: TRBJ1-1
abundance: .
d_gene: TRBD1
CDR3aa: CASSDRGTEAFF
CDR3nt: TGTGCCAGCTCCGACAGGGGAACTGAAGCTTTCTTT

v_gene: TRBV5-6
len: 14
j_gene: TRBJ2-7
abundance: .
d_gene: TRBD1
CDR3aa: CASSWGQGRYEQYF
CDR3nt: TGTGCCAGCAGCTGGGGACAGGGGAGGTACGAGCAGTACTTC

v_gene: TRBV10-3
len: 15
j_gene: TRBJ2-3
abundance: .
d_gene: TRBD2
CDR3aa: CAISKGGSSEDTQYF
CDR3nt: TGTGCCATCAGTAAGGGCGGGAGCTCCGAAGATACGCAGTATTTT

v_gene: TRBV2
len: 13
j_gene: TRBJ1-2
abundance: few
d_gene: .
CDR3aa: CASSDRDYYGYTF
CDR3nt: TGTGCCAGCAGTGATCGGGACTACTATGGCTACACCTTC

v_gene: TRBV28
len: 13
j_gene: TRBJ2-7
abundance: .
d_gene: .
CDR3aa: CASSGGSSYEQYF
CDR3nt: TGTGCCAGCAGTGGGGGGAGCTCCTACGAGCAGTACTTC

v_gene: TRBV4-3
len: 12
j_gene: TRBJ1-1
abundance: .
d_gene: .
CDR3aa: CASSRAAGEAFF
CDR3nt: TGCGCCAGCAGCCGGGCGGCAGGGGAAGCTTTCTTT